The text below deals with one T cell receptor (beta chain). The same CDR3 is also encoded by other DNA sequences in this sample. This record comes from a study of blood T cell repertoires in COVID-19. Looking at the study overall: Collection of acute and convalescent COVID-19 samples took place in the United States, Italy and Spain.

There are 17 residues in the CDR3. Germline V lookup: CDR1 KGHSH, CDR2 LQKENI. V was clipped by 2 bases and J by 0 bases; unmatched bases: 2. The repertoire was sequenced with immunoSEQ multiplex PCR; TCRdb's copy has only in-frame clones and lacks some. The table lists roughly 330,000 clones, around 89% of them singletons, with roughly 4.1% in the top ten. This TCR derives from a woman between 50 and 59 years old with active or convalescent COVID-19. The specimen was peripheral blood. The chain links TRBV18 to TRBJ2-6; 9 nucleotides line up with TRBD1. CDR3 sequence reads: CASSPGQGNSGANVLTF. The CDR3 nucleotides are TGTGCCAGCTCACCAGGACAGGGGAACTCTGGGGCCAACGTCCTGACTTTC.